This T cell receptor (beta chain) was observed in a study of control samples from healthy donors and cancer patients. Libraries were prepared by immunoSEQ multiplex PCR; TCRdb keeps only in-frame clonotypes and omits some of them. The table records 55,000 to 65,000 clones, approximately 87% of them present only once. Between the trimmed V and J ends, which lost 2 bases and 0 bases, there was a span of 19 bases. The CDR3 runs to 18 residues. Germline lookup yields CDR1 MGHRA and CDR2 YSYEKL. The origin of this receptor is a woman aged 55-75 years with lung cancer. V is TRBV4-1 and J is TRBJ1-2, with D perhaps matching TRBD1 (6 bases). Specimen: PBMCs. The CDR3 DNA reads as TGCGCCAGCAGCCAATTCCCCACCTCGACAGGACCTAACTATGGCTACACCTTC. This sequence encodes CASSQFPTSTGPNYGYTF.